The 14 T cell receptor beta chains below all came from one sample that was sequenced in a study of breast tumors, draining lymph nodes, adjacent tissues (dated by TCRdb to the mid-2010s). The method was multiplex PCR. The listed sequencing device is Illumina HiSeq 2000. TCRdb reprocessing: public reads trimmed at Q25 with fastp, clones called with MiXCR, in-frame beta chains kept. Rows matching on CDR3 protein sequence are summarized as one entry with the most common DNA and genes. In this sample the table shows 13,000 or so distinct CDR3 sequences, 62% of which occur a single time. The top ten clones comprise about half of the sample. Sequencing input: tumor-adjacent breast tissue. These receptors all come from a female donor with breast cancer. Some clones in this sample may be carry-over from other donors' samples.

Comment on this clonotype: One end of the junction fails to match germline, which may point to a read error. The chain is built from TRBV3-1 and TRBJ2-7; possible D gene TRBD2, 6 bases. Looked up from germline, CDR1 is LGHDT and CDR2 is YNNKEL (reference sequence). This CDR3 region has 15 residues. CDR3 loop: CASNQLSSDSYEQHF. The CDR3 bases are TGTGCCAGCAATCAGCTCTCTAGCGACTCCTACGAGCAGCACTTC.

This clonotype is labeled as medium-sized. V gene TRBV9 combines with J gene TRBJ2-3, with TRBD2 as a possible D gene (5 bases). This CDR3 has 16 amino acids. Trimming shortened V by 0 bases and J by 0 bases, and 11 bases separated the two germline ends. CDR1 is SGDLS and CDR2 is YYNGEE in the germline V gene. The CDR3 nucleotides are TGTGCCAGCAGCGTAGAGAGCGGAACTAGCACAGATACGCAGTATTTT. This sequence encodes CASSVESGTSTDTQYF.

The rearrangement links TRBV7-2 to TRBJ1-3, with a possible D match to TRBD1 (6 bases). The CDR3 is 15 amino acids. Germline CDR1 reads SGHTA; CDR2 reads FQGNSA. V was pared by 0 bases and J by 2 bases, with 8 bases between. The CDR3 sequence: CASSLAPGAGNTIYF. CDR3 DNA: TGTGCCAGCAGCTTAGCTCCAGGGGCTGGAAACACCATATATTTT. The variable domain in full, completed from reference TRBV7-2 and TRBJ1-3, reads GAGVSQSPSNKVTEKGKDVELRCDPISGHTALYWYRQSLGQGLEFLIYFQGNSAPDKSGLPSDRFSAERTGGSVSTLTIQRTQQEDSAVYLCASSLAPGAGNTIYFGEGSWLTVV.

The sample holds a few counts of this clonotype. A much larger clone differs by one base, so this may be a read error. The gene calls are TRBV6-4 and TRBJ1-1; the match to TRBD1 covers 7 bases. With V trimmed by 6 bases and J by 12 bases, 7 bases remained unmatched. The V gene's germline CDR1 is MRHNA and CDR2 SNTAGT. The length of the CDR3 is 11 residues. DNA of the CDR3: TGTGCCAGCAGGAGACAGGGATGGACTTTCTTT. Translated, it gives CASRRQGWTFF.

The DNA for the CDR3 is TGTGCCAGTAGTATTCCAGGACATGCTTTAGAGCAGTACTTC. This codes for CASSIPGHALEQYF. This chain connects TRBV19 to TRBJ2-7, with D maybe TRBD1 (5 bases). Germline-derived CDR1 and CDR2 are LNHDA and SQIVND (reference sequence). The CDR3 loop spans 14 amino acids. The germline V and J ends were trimmed by 3 bases and 7 bases, with 16 bases remaining between them.

This clonotype is termed medium-sized (0.01 to 0.1%). The CDR3 region is CASSSGQPNSPLHF. CDR3 DNA: TGTGCCAGCAGCTCCGGACAGCCTAATTCACCCCTCCACTTT. V usage is TRBV7-3 and J usage is TRBJ1-6; perhaps TRBD1 as D (6 bases). This CDR3 spans 14 amino acids. Germline CDR1 and CDR2: SGHTA and FQGTGA. Trimming pared 4 bases from V and 6 bases from J, leaving 10 bases between.

The chain employs TRBV7-4 and TRBJ1-2, with 10 bases matching TRBD1. CDR3 length: 12 amino acids. The germline V gene has CDR1 SGHVT and CDR2 SQSDAQ. Germline trimming cut 6 bases from V and 6 bases from J; bases unmatched to any gene: 1. As DNA, the CDR3 is TGTGCCAGCAGGGGGACAGGGGATGGCTACACCTTC. This encodes CASRGTGDGYTF.

Many counts were recorded for this clonotype. The CDR3 DNA sequence: TGCGCCAGCAGCTTGGCCGGCGCCTGGGACTACTTC. It specifies CASSLAGAWDYF. The chain employs TRBV5-1 and TRBJ2-5, with D tentatively TRBD1 or TRBD2 (5 bases each). This CDR3 region has 12 residues. Trimming left V 0 bases short and J 14 bases short, with 14 bases between. Germline V lookup: CDR1 SGHRS, CDR2 YFSETQ.

At least ten counts were recorded for this clonotype. Just one base apart from a much larger clone, this may be a read error. Since no conserved phenylalanine or tryptophan closes the CDR3, a read error is the likely cause. V and J are TRBV2 and TRBJ1-2, with D hard to call. The CDR3 loop spans 13 amino acids. V was pared by 2 bases and J by 2 bases, with 6 bases between. Germline CDR1 SNHLY, CDR2 FYNNEI. CDR3 bases: TGTGCCAGCAGTGAAAAACTCAACTATGGCTACACCCTC. The encoded protein is CASSEKLNYGYTL.

The rearrangement uses TRBV5-6 and TRBJ2-3; TRBD1 aligns across 9 bases. CDR3 size: 15 residues. Germline trimming cut 5 bases from V and 5 bases from J; bases unmatched to any gene: 9. Germline assignment: CDR1 SGHDT and CDR2 YYEEEE. CDR3: CASSEYRGPGDTQYF. The CDR3 DNA sequence: TGTGCCAGCAGTGAGTACAGGGGGCCGGGAGATACGCAGTATTTT.

This clonotype was observed once. The rearrangement links TRBV5-1 to TRBJ2-7; TRBD1 or TRBD2 may be the D gene (6 bases each). The germline gives CDR1 SGHRS, CDR2 YFSETQ. Trimming shortened V by 5 bases and J by 2 bases, and 8 bases separated the two germline ends. The CDR3 is 12 amino acids. The CDR3 reads CASREGAYEQYF. The CDR3 coding sequence is TGCGCCAGCAGGGAGGGGGCCTACGAGCAGTACTTC.

This clonotype came up many times. A much bigger clone sits one base away, suggesting this may be a read error. CDR3 sequence reads: CASSLGGALTGGTQYF. In DNA, the CDR3 is TGTGCCAGCAGCTTGGGGGGAGCCCTCACCGGAGGTACGCAGTATTTT. The chain carries TRBV7-9 and TRBJ2-3; TRBD2 might be the D (6 bases). Germline lookup yields CDR1 SEHNR and CDR2 FQNEAQ (reference sequence). The germline V and J ends were trimmed by 3 bases and 8 bases, with 21 bases remaining between them. The CDR3 spans 16 residues.

This clonotype appeared a few times. This rearrangement joins TRBV7-2 to TRBJ2-7; TRBD1 agrees at 10 bases. CDR1 is SGHTA, CDR2 FQGNSA, per germline. The CDR3 has 15 amino acids. Germline trimming cut 7 bases from V and 3 bases from J; bases unmatched to any gene: 9. CDR3: CASNDRDRGDYEQYF. CDR3 DNA sequence: TGTGCCAGCAACGACCGGGACAGGGGCGACTACGAGCAGTACTTC.

On this clonotype: A junction end diverges from the germline sequence, so it may reflect a read error. The genes are TRBV5-1 and TRBJ2-7; tentative D call: TRBD2 (6 bases). The CDR3 consists of 15 residues. Germline lookup yields CDR1 SGHRS and CDR2 YFSETQ. The CDR3 is CASSSGGPLAHEQYF. The CDR3 coding sequence is TGTGCCAGCAGCTCAGGAGGGCCCTTGGCCCACGAGCAGTACTTC.